The rows below give T cell receptor beta chains drawn from one sample of a study of T cells in Graves' hyperthyroidism and ophthalmopathy. TCRdb reprocessed the multiplex PCR reads via MiXCR and lists one record per CDR3 protein. The sample lists under 400,000 distinct CDR3 sequences, approximately 15% occurring once. Sequencing was done on a sample of blood. All receptors come from a woman aged 55 to 70 with Graves' hyperthyroidism. Each CDR3 is given with its conserved first and last residue. D genes are given only for firm matches. The size of a clone is reported for some rows only, either as once, few or many, or as a class for expanded clones.

J: TRBJ1-2; size: few; V: TRBV24-1; D: -; DNA: TGTGCCACCAGTGATCGCGGGGATGGCTACACCTTC; CDR3: CATSDRGDGYTF
J: TRBJ2-5; size: many; V: TRBV11-3; D: -; DNA: TGTGCCAGCAGTACCCGGGGAGGTCGGGAAGAGACCCAGTACTTC; CDR3: CASSTRGGREETQYF
J: TRBJ2-1; size: many; V: TRBV27; D: TRBD2; DNA: TGTGCCAGCAGTACGGGAGGGTCCTACAATGAGCAGTTCTTC; CDR3: CASSTGGSYNEQFF
J: TRBJ2-7; size: few; V: TRBV7-9; D: -; DNA: TGTGCCAGCAGCCCTAGCGCAATGAGCTCCTACGAGCAGTACTTC; CDR3: CASSPSAMSSYEQYF
J: TRBJ2-2; size: -; V: TRBV5-1; D: TRBD1; DNA: TGCGCCAGCAGCTTGGAGGGGGCCGGTAGCACCGGGGAGCTGTTTTTT; CDR3: CASSLEGAGSTGELFF
J: TRBJ1-6; size: -; V: TRBV12-3/TRBV12-4; D: TRBD1; DNA: TGTGCCAGCAGGGACCAATGGGGGACAGGCAATTCACCCCTCCACTTT; CDR3: CASRDQWGTGNSPLHF
J: TRBJ2-1; size: many; V: TRBV20-1; D: TRBD2; DNA: TGCAGTGCTAGCGGCGGGAGTAGCAATGAGCAGTTCTTC; CDR3: CSASGGSSNEQFF
J: TRBJ2-3; size: many; V: TRBV28; D: -; DNA: TGTGCCAGCAGGTCGGGGATAGATACGCAGTATTTT; CDR3: CASRSGIDTQYF
J: TRBJ2-1; size: -; V: TRBV20-1; D: -; DNA: TGCAGTGCCCCTAGCTCGGGTAGTGGGCAGTTCTTC; CDR3: CSAPSSGSGQFF
J: TRBJ2-1; size: many; V: TRBV5-1; D: -; DNA: TGCGCCAGCAGCCTGTCGTCAGGGTCGAATGAGCAGTTCTTC; CDR3: CASSLSSGSNEQFF
J: TRBJ1-2; size: few; V: TRBV6-1; D: -; DNA: TGTGCCAGCAGCGTTCGGAGGGGAGACTATGGCTACACCTTC; CDR3: CASSVRRGDYGYTF
J: TRBJ2-1; size: -; V: TRBV4-1; D: -; DNA: TGCGCCAGCAGCCACAAGACCGGGGCGTGGTACAATGAGCAGTTCTTC; CDR3: CASSHKTGAWYNEQFF
J: TRBJ2-1; size: -; V: TRBV19; D: TRBD2; DNA: TGTGCCAGTAGTATGCTAGCGGGAGGTCATGAGCAGTTCTTC; CDR3: CASSMLAGGHEQFF
J: TRBJ2-1; size: few; V: TRBV5-1; D: TRBD2; DNA: TGCGCCAGCAGCCTGACTAGCGGGAGCCTCGGGCCGAATGAGCAGTTCTTC; CDR3: CASSLTSGSLGPNEQFF
J: TRBJ1-2; size: -; V: TRBV5-1; D: TRBD1; DNA: TGCGCCAGCAGCTCGGGCCCGGGACAGGGGCGAGATGGCTACACCTTC; CDR3: CASSSGPGQGRDGYTF
J: TRBJ2-7; size: -; V: TRBV20-1; D: TRBD1; DNA: TGCAGTGCAACAGGGGACGAGCAGTACTTC; CDR3: CSATGDEQYF
J: TRBJ2-7; size: many; V: TRBV7-9; D: -; DNA: TGTGCCAGCAGTAACAAACGGGACTCCTCCTACGAGCAGTACTTC; CDR3: CASSNKRDSSYEQYF
J: TRBJ2-2; size: -; V: TRBV12-3/TRBV12-4; D: -; DNA: TGTGCCAGCAGTCTCCGGGACGGAGACACCGGGGAGCTGTTTTTT; CDR3: CASSLRDGDTGELFF
J: TRBJ2-3; size: many; V: TRBV2; D: -; DNA: TGTGCCAGCAGTGAACAGGCTGGTTTCTCAACTAGCACAGATACGCAGTATTTT; CDR3: CASSEQAGFSTSTDTQYF
J: TRBJ1-5; size: many; V: TRBV6-1; D: -; DNA: TGTGCCAGCAGCCAACCAGGGTATAGCAATCAGCCCCAGCATTTT; CDR3: CASSQPGYSNQPQHF
J: TRBJ2-7; size: many; V: TRBV28; D: TRBD1; DNA: TGTGCCAGCAGTTTTTGGGGGACAGCGGCCTACGAGCAGTACTTC; CDR3: CASSFWGTAAYEQYF
J: TRBJ2-3; size: -; V: TRBV30; D: -; DNA: TGTGCCTGGAATCAGGGAAGGGCAGATACGCAGTATTTT; CDR3: CAWNQGRADTQYF
J: TRBJ2-7; size: -; V: TRBV6-2/TRBV6-3; D: TRBD2; DNA: TGTGCCATTTACAACGGACTAGCGGGAATCGCCTACGAGCAGTACTTC; CDR3: CAIYNGLAGIAYEQYF
J: TRBJ2-7; size: -; V: TRBV28; D: -; DNA: TGTGCCAGCATCAACCCCCCGGGACAGGGATTCGCTAGCGGGAGCCACGAGCAGTACTTC; CDR3: CASINPPGQGFASGSHEQYF
J: TRBJ2-7; size: -; V: TRBV15; D: TRBD1; DNA: TGTGCCACCAGCAGGGAATGGGGAACCGGGACAGCCTCCTACGAGCAGTACTTC; CDR3: CATSREWGTGTASYEQYF
J: TRBJ2-5; size: -; V: TRBV5-1; D: TRBD2; DNA: TGCGCCAGCAGCTTAGGCCTAGCGGGGGTTCAAGAGACCCAGTACTTC; CDR3: CASSLGLAGVQETQYF
J: TRBJ2-2; size: -; V: TRBV7-9; D: TRBD2; DNA: TGTGCCAGCAGCCATCATAGCGGGAGGCCCGGGGAGCTGTTTTTT; CDR3: CASSHHSGRPGELFF
J: TRBJ2-7; size: many; V: TRBV29-1; D: TRBD1; DNA: TGCAGCGTTGGGGGACAGGGGGTTTCCGAGCAGTACTTC; CDR3: CSVGGQGVSEQYF
J: TRBJ1-2; size: many; V: TRBV3-1; D: -; DNA: TGTGCCAGCAGCCTTGACTTGTCCTCCAACTATGGCTACACCTTC; CDR3: CASSLDLSSNYGYTF
J: TRBJ2-7; size: many; V: TRBV28; D: -; DNA: TGTGCCAGCAGTTTACCTTCCAGCTCCTACGAGCAGTACTTC; CDR3: CASSLPSSSYEQYF
J: TRBJ2-2; size: -; V: TRBV7-9; D: TRBD2; DNA: TGTGCCAGCAGCTCCGGACTAGCGGGAGGGCAGGCCGGGGAGCTGTTTTTT; CDR3: CASSSGLAGGQAGELFF
J: TRBJ2-4; size: few; V: TRBV29-1; D: TRBD1; DNA: TGCAGCGCTACCAGGGGGCCTCAAAACATTCAGTACTTC; CDR3: CSATRGPQNIQYF
J: TRBJ2-3; size: many; V: TRBV3-1; D: -; DNA: TGTGCCAGCAGCCAAGTGTCTCATCCATTCACAGATACGCAGTATTTT; CDR3: CASSQVSHPFTDTQYF
J: TRBJ1-5; size: many; V: TRBV3-1; D: -; DNA: TGTGCCAGCAGCTCCCGGGCCTCTTATCAGCCCCAGCATTTT; CDR3: CASSSRASYQPQHF
J: TRBJ2-5; size: many; V: TRBV12-3/TRBV12-4; D: -; DNA: TGTGCCAGCAGTTTTGTGGGGGCGAGTGAGACCCAGTACTTC; CDR3: CASSFVGASETQYF
J: TRBJ2-1; size: many; V: TRBV15; D: -; DNA: TGTGCCACCAGCAGAACCGGGTCCGGGCACAATGAGCAGTTCTTC; CDR3: CATSRTGSGHNEQFF
J: TRBJ2-5; size: many; V: TRBV20-1; D: TRBD1; DNA: TGCAGTGCGCCACAGGGGGTCCAAGAGACCCAGTACTTC; CDR3: CSAPQGVQETQYF
J: TRBJ2-1; size: many; V: TRBV30; D: -; DNA: TGTGCCTGGACTAGCTCCTACAATGAGCAGTTCTTC; CDR3: CAWTSSYNEQFF
J: TRBJ2-7; size: many; V: TRBV5-1; D: TRBD2; DNA: TGCGCCAGCAGCTCTTCTAGCGGGAGGGAGGAGCAGTACTTC; CDR3: CASSSSSGREEQYF
J: TRBJ2-7; size: many; V: TRBV29-1; D: -; DNA: TGCAGCGTTGAGTACAGCACCTACGAGCAGTACTTC; CDR3: CSVEYSTYEQYF
J: TRBJ1-1; size: -; V: TRBV6-1; D: -; DNA: TGTGCCAGCAGACCGGGACCGGCGAACACTGAAGCTTTCTTT; CDR3: CASRPGPANTEAFF
J: TRBJ1-4; size: few; V: TRBV2; D: -; DNA: TGTGCCAGCAGTATAATCCGGGAGGGTCAAAAACTGTTTTTT; CDR3: CASSIIREGQKLFF
J: TRBJ1-2; size: many; V: TRBV5-1; D: -; DNA: TGCGCCAGCAGCTTGGCCAGCAGGGCTGGCTACACCTTC; CDR3: CASSLASRAGYTF
J: TRBJ2-1; size: many; V: TRBV27; D: -; DNA: TGTGCCAGCAGTTTGAGGCAGCGCCTCGTCAATGAGCAGTTCTTC; CDR3: CASSLRQRLVNEQFF
J: TRBJ2-2; size: many; V: TRBV12-3/TRBV12-4; D: TRBD2; DNA: TGTGCCAGCAGCATAGCGGGAGTAGCCGGGGAGCTGTTTTTT; CDR3: CASSIAGVAGELFF
J: TRBJ2-3; size: -; V: TRBV7-2; D: TRBD1; DNA: TGTGCCAGCAGCCCCCGGACAGGGGGAGTAAAATTAGGCCCAGATACGCAGTATTTT; CDR3: CASSPRTGGVKLGPDTQYF
J: TRBJ2-1; size: many; V: TRBV12-3/TRBV12-4; D: TRBD2; DNA: TGTGCCAGCACCCTAAGCGGGAGCTACAATGAGCAGTTCTTC; CDR3: CASTLSGSYNEQFF
J: TRBJ2-1; size: once; V: TRBV11-2; D: TRBD2; DNA: TGTGCCAGCAGCTTAGACGCGGGAGGGCCGGGTGAGCAGTTCTTC; CDR3: CASSLDAGGPGEQFF
J: TRBJ1-3; size: -; V: TRBV13; D: -; DNA: TGTGCCAGCAGCATCGGACAGGGAAACACCATATATTTT; CDR3: CASSIGQGNTIYF
J: TRBJ2-5; size: few; V: TRBV20-1; D: TRBD2; DNA: TGCAGTGCTAGAATCCCACTAGCGGGATCCGAGACCCAGTACTTC; CDR3: CSARIPLAGSETQYF
J: TRBJ2-1; size: many; V: TRBV24-1; D: TRBD2; DNA: TGTGCCACCAGTGCCCCGGGGACTAGCGGGTCCTACAATGAGCAGTTCTTC; CDR3: CATSAPGTSGSYNEQFF
J: TRBJ2-1; size: once; V: TRBV29-1; D: TRBD2; DNA: TGCAGCGCCATAGCGGGCTCCTACAATGAGCAGTTCTTC; CDR3: CSAIAGSYNEQFF
J: TRBJ1-1; size: many; V: TRBV11-2; D: -; DNA: TGTGCCAGCAGCTTACGACGGGGTGCTGAAGCTTTCTTT; CDR3: CASSLRRGAEAFF
J: TRBJ2-2; size: many; V: TRBV20-1; D: TRBD2; DNA: TGCAGTGCTGGGGCTAGCGGGAGGGCCGACGGGGAGCTGTTTTTT; CDR3: CSAGASGRADGELFF
J: TRBJ2-2; size: -; V: TRBV6-1; D: -; DNA: TGTGCCAGCCCAGGGGTGTCGGGCGGGGAGCTGTTTTTT; CDR3: CASPGVSGGELFF
J: TRBJ2-1; size: -; V: TRBV5-5; D: -; DNA: TGTGCCACCAAGGGCGCGGGCTACAATGAGCAGTTCTTC; CDR3: CATKGAGYNEQFF
J: TRBJ2-1; size: few; V: TRBV7-3; D: TRBD2; DNA: TGTGCCAGCAGCTTAAGTAGGGATCTCGGGAGGGCCGGTGAGCAGTTCTTC; CDR3: CASSLSRDLGRAGEQFF
J: TRBJ2-1; size: -; V: TRBV18; D: TRBD2; DNA: TGTGCCAGCTCTGCGGGACTAGCGGCTTACAATGAGCAGTTCTTC; CDR3: CASSAGLAAYNEQFF
J: TRBJ2-3; size: -; V: TRBV19; D: -; DNA: TGTGCCAGTCGTCGGGCTAGTTCAACAGATACGCAGTATTTT; CDR3: CASRRASSTDTQYF